This T cell receptor beta chain was documented in a study of blood T cell repertoires in COVID-19. The germline V gene has CDR1 SNHLY and CDR2 FYNNEI. The CDR3 runs to 14 residues. V was clipped by 4 bases and J by 8 bases; unmatched bases: 3. The repertoire was sequenced with immunoSEQ multiplex PCR; TCRdb's copy has only in-frame clones and lacks some. The repertoire has 110,000 to 150,000 clones, around 80% of them found once; the top ten carry approximately 3.5%. The gene calls are TRBV2 and TRBJ2-1; 12 nucleotides match TRBD2. Input material: peripheral blood. This TCR was recovered from a man in his fifties or sixties with acute or convalescent COVID-19. CDR3 nucleotides: TGTGCCAGCAGTGGACTAGCGGGAGTAGATGAGCAGTTCTTC. It is translated as CASSGLAGVDEQFF.